The sequence of this T cell receptor beta chain was determined in a study of PD-L1 blockade in urothelial cancer. Overall study findings and caveats: At 3 weeks on treatment, tumor-associated clones expanded more with durable benefit.

The germline V and J ends were trimmed by 3 bases and 0 bases, with 19 bases remaining between them. Germline CDR1 and CDR2: SQVTM and ANQGSEA. The CDR3 covers 17 residues. Notes on this clone: What it binds is unknown.

Clones were sequenced by immunoSEQ multiplex PCR, and TCRdb holds only the in-frame ones, with some missing. In the table there are 35,000 to 45,000 clones, 75% to 95% of which are singletons. Time point reported: peripheral blood 6 weeks after treatment start. This clonotype originated in a man aged 65 to 85 with urothelial cancer. The rearrangement links TRBV29-1 to TRBJ2-3; the D gene is possibly TRBD2 (5 bases). The sample was PBMCs, taken around atezolizumab (anti-PD-L1) treatment. CDR3 in DNA: TGCAGCGTTGACGGCGTGAGGGCCTTGTCTAGCACAGATACGCAGTATTTT. Residues: CSVDGVRALSSTDTQYF.